The clone carrying this T cell receptor (beta chain) occurred a few times. Its antigen is undetermined. This sample was included in a study of cytomegalovirus exposure and HLA in healthy donors. General study findings and limits: Several of the most significant clusters were apparently associated with common viral pathogens in a later analysis. CMV serostatus was the sole immune exposure information available. In a later analysis, productive TCRs from donors in an Asian-associated ancestry cluster reportedly carried fewer N-insertions than the cohort mean.

The donors (healthy individuals) were bone marrow donors. PCR primers comprised 60 Vbeta and 13 Jbeta primers. TCRdb keeps only in-frame clones here, not all; method: immunoSEQ multiplex PCR. The sample holds over 100,000 clones, over 65% seen once. The CDR3 totals 15 residues. The germline V gene encodes CDR1 KGHSH and CDR2 LQKENI. The junction had 4 bases not matched to a gene; V was cut back by 4 bases and J by 4 bases. Sequencing was done on a sample of PBMCs. The sequence was obtained from a female donor in good health and CMV-seropositive. The chain is built from TRBV18 and TRBJ1-3; TRBD1 matches 10 bases. CDR3 loop: CASSRDRGQGNTIYF. In DNA form, the CDR3 reads TGTGCCAGCTCACGAGACAGGGGGCAAGGAAACACCATATATTTT.